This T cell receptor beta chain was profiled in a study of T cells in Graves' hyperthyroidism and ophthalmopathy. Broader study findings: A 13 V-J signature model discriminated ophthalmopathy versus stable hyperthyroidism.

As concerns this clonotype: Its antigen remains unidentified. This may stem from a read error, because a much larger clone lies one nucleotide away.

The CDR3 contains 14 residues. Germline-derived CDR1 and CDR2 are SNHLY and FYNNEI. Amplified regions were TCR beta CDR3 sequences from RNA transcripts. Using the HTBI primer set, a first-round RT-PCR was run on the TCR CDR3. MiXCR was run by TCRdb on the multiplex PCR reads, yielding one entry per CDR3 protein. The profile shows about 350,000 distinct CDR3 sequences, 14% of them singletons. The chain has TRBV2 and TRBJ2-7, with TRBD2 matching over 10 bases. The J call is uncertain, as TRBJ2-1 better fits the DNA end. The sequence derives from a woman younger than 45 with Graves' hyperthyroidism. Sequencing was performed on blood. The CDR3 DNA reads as TGTGCCAGCAGGACAGCTAGCGGGAGCTACGAGCAGTTCTTC. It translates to CASRTASGSYEQFF.